The 10 T cell receptor beta chains presented below share a single source sample, sequenced in a study of early T cells in non-severe SARS-CoV-2 infection. In TCRdb, the 5' RACE reads were re-called with MiXCR into one record per CDR3 protein. The table includes more than 20,000 distinct CDR3 sequences, approximately 4.6% detected once. The material sequenced was whole blood. These receptors all come from an adult who was a healthcare worker with PCR-confirmed SARS-CoV-2 infection or an uninfected control (not recorded which).

This clonotype was picked up many times. V and J are TRBV28 and TRBJ2-1; possibly TRBD1 for D (6 bases). There are 14 residues in the CDR3. Looked up from germline, CDR1 is MDHEN and CDR2 is SYDVKM. Trimming took off 1 base at V and 7 bases at J, with 11 bases between the two ends. The CDR3 loop is CASSLSTGWNEQFF. The CDR3 DNA reads as TGTGCCAGCAGTTTATCAACAGGGTGGAATGAGCAGTTCTTC.

About this clonotype: A much larger clone is a single base away; this may be a read error. The chain uses TRBV5-1 and TRBJ2-3; D might be TRBD1 or TRBD2, each matching 5 bases. This CDR3 contains 14 residues. Per the germline V gene, CDR1 is SGHRS and CDR2 is YFSETQ. The DNA for the CDR3 is TGCGTCAGCAGCCCCGGGACCCAGCGCGATACGCAGTATTTT. Its protein is CVSSPGTQRDTQYF.

This clonotype was counted ten times or more. The rearrangement links TRBV30 to TRBJ2-6, with a possible D match to TRBD1 (5 bases). V shed 4 bases and J shed 0 bases, with 13 bases lying between them. The CDR3 runs to 16 residues. Germline lookup yields CDR1 GTSNPN and CDR2 SVGIG (reference sequence). The CDR3 DNA reads as TGTGCCTGGAACCCGCAGGGCCTCTCTGGGGCCAACGTCCTGACTTTC. This sequence encodes CAWNPQGLSGANVLTF.

This clonotype showed up many times. The V and J genes are TRBV19 and TRBJ1-4; D remains unclear. The CDR3 covers 15 residues. Trimming shortened V by 2 bases and J by 7 bases, and 14 bases separated the two germline ends. Germline V gene sequence: CDR1 LNHDA, CDR2 SQIVND (reference sequence). Here the CDR3 reads CASSIPTRQGEKLFF. CDR3 nucleotide sequence: TGTGCCAGTAGTATACCGACGAGACAAGGTGAAAAACTGTTTTTT. Variable domain in full (rest from reference TRBV19 and TRBJ1-4): DGGITQSPKYLFRKEGQNVTLSCEQNLNHDAMYWYRQDPGQGLRLIYYSQIVNDFQKGDIAEGYSVSREKKESFPLTVTSAQKNPTAFYLCASSIPTRQGEKLFFGSGTQLSVL.

This clonotype was seen a handful of times. The rearrangement links TRBV10-2 to TRBJ2-3; D ambiguous. The CDR3 runs 14 residues. Germline loops: CDR1 WSHSY, CDR2 SAAADI. The ends were cut back, 0 bases at V and 2 bases at J, with 6 bases in the middle. In DNA, the CDR3 is TGCGCCAGCAGTGAGTCGTTTTACACAGATACGCAGTATTTT. It yields the protein CASSESFYTDTQYF.

This clonotype turned up a few times. DNA of the CDR3: TGTGCCAGCAAGGAGGGACCAGGGGGGGAGACCCAGTACTTC. Its translation is CASKEGPGGETQYF. This chain joins TRBV2 and TRBJ2-5; a weak D match, TRBD1 (7 bases). Trimming took off 7 bases at V and 5 bases at J, with 17 bases between the two ends. Germline loops: CDR1 SNHLY, CDR2 FYNNEI. The CDR3 extends over 14 amino acids.

This clonotype occurred a few times. The rearrangement joins TRBV20-1 to TRBJ1-1; D not resolved. Germline values: CDR1 DFQATT, CDR2 SNEGSKA (reference sequence). Trimming cost V 2 bases and J 1 base, with 8 bases left between them. The CDR3 has 13 residues. This chain's CDR3 is CSARIPQNTEAFF. The CDR3 region has the DNA TGCAGTGCTAGAATCCCGCAGAACACTGAAGCTTTCTTT.

This clonotype was counted between two and nine times. The rearrangement links TRBV20-1 to TRBJ2-4; D is undetermined. The CDR3 spans 17 residues. The germline gives CDR1 DFQATT, CDR2 SNEGSKA (reference sequence). V lost 4 bases and J 0 bases, leaving 19 bases between the germline ends. CDR3 sequence: CSAKGAPDTIAKNIQYF. The CDR3 DNA sequence: TGCAGTGCTAAAGGCGCGCCTGATACCATAGCCAAAAACATTCAGTACTTC.

In this sample, this clonotype turned up many times. V and J are TRBV19 and TRBJ1-5, with D possibly being TRBD1 (6 bases). V lost 1 base, J lost 4 bases, and 20 bases lay in between. Germline CDR1 is LNHDA and CDR2 is SQIVND (reference sequence). The CDR3 runs 18 residues. The CDR3 DNA reads TGTGCCAGTAGTATAGTGTTAGTGGGACAACCGAAGAATCAGCCCCAGCATTTT. Residues: CASSIVLVGQPKNQPQHF.

This clonotype has more than one count but fewer than ten. The V and J genes are TRBV6-5 and TRBJ2-1; a possible D gene is TRBD2 (5 bases). CDR3 length equals 15 residues. Trimming cost V 2 bases and J 7 bases, with 15 bases left between them. The V gene's germline CDR1 is MNHEY and CDR2 SVGAGI. The CDR3 loop is CASSYRGLVYNEQFF. CDR3 sequence (DNA): TGTGCCAGCAGTTACCGCGGGTTGGTTTATAATGAGCAGTTCTTC.